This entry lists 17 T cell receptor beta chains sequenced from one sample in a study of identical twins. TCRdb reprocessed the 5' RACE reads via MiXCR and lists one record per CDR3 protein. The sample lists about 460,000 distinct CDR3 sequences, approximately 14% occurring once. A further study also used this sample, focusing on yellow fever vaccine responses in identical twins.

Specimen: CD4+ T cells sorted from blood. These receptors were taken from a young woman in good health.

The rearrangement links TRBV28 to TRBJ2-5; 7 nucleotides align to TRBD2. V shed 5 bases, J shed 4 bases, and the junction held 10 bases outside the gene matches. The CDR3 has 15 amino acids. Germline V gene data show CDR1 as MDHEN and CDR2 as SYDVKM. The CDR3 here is CASSLSPGGGETQYF. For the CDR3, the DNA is TGTGCCAGCAGTCTATCCCCTGGGGGGGGAGAGACCCAGTACTTC.

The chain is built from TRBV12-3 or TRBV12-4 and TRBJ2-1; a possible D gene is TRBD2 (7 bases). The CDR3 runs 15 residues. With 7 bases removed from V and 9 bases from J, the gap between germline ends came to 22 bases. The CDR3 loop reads CASTEGGGSGGEQFF. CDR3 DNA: TGTGCCAGCACCGAGGGGGGCGGGAGTGGAGGTGAGCAGTTCTTC.

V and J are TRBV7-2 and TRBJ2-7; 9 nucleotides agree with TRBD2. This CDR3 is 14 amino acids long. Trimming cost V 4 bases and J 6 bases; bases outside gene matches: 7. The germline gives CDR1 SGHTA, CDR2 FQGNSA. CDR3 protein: CASSSLAGVGEQYF. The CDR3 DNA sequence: TGTGCCAGCAGCTCCTTAGCGGGAGTAGGCGAGCAGTACTTC.

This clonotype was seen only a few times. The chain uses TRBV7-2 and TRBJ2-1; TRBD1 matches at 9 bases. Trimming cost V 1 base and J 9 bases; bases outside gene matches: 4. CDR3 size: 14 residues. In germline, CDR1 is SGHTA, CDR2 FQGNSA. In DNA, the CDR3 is TGTGCCAGCAGCTTAGACAGGGGGCTGGTTGAGCAGTTCTTC. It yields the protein CASSLDRGLVEQFF.

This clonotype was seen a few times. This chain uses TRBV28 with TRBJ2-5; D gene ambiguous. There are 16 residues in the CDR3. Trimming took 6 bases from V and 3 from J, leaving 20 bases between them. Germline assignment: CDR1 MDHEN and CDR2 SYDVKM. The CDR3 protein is CASSETIGQAEETQYF. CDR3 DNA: TGTGCCAGCAGCGAAACCATAGGGCAGGCGGAAGAGACCCAGTACTTC.

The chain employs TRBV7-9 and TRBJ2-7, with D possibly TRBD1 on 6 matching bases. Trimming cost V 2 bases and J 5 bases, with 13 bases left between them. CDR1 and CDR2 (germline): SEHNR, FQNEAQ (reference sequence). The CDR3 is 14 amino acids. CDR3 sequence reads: CASSLWDIIDEQYF. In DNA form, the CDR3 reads TGTGCCAGCAGCTTATGGGACATCATTGACGAGCAGTACTTC.

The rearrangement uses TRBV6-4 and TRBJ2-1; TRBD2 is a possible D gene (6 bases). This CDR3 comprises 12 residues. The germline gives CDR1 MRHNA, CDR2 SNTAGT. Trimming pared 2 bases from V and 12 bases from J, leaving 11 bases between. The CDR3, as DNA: TGTGCCAGCAGTGACGTTGCGGGAAGGCAGTTCTTC. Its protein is CASSDVAGRQFF.

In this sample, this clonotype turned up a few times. The CDR3 protein is CSARGLDLGGQYF. The CDR3 coding sequence is TGCAGTGCTAGAGGACTAGACCTCGGCGGCCAGTACTTC. The rearrangement links TRBV20-1 to TRBJ2-5, with D possibly TRBD2 on 6 matching bases. V was pared by 1 base and J by 10 bases, with 16 bases between. In germline, CDR1 is DFQATT, CDR2 SNEGSKA (reference sequence). The CDR3 spans 13 residues.

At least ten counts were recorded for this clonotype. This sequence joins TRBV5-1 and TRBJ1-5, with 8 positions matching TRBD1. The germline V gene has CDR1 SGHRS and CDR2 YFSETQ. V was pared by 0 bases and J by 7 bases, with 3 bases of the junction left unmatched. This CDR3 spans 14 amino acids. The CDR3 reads CASSLGTGSQPQHF. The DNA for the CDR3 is TGCGCCAGCAGCTTGGGGACAGGGAGCCAGCCCCAGCATTTT.

CDR3 in DNA: TGTGCCAGCGTCCTAGGAGGCATGTCTTCCTACGAGCAGTACTTC. Its translation: CASVLGGMSSYEQYF. V gene TRBV6-4 combines with J gene TRBJ2-7, with D maybe TRBD2 (5 bases). This CDR3 region has 15 residues. Trimming took off 8 bases at V and 1 base at J, with 18 bases between the two ends. Germline CDR1 is MRHNA and CDR2 is SNTAGT.

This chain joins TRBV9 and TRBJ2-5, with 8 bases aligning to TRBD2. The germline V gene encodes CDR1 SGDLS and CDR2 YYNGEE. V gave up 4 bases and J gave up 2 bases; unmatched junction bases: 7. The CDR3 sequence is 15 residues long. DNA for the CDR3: TGTGCCAGCAGCCCCAACGGGAGGGGTCAAGAGACCCAGTACTTC. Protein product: CASSPNGRGQETQYF.

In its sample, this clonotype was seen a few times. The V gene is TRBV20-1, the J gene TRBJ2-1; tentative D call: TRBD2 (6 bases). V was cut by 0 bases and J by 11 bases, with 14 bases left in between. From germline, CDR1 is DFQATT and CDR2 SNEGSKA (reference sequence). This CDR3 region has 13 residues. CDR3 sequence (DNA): TGCAGTGCTAGAGATACCCCCGGGACTCAGCAGTTCTTC. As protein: CSARDTPGTQQFF.

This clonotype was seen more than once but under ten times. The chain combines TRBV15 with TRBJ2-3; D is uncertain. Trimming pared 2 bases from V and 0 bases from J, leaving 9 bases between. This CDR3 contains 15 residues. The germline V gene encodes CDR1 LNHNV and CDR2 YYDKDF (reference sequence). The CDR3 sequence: CATSRSVLSTDTQYF. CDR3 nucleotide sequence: TGTGCCACCAGCAGATCGGTTCTAAGCACAGATACGCAGTATTTT.

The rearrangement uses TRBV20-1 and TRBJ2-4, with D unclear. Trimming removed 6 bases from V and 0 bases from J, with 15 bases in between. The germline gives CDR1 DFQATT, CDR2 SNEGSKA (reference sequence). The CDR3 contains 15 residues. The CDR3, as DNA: TGCAGTGCATTGGGCCCGATCCGAGCCAAAAACATTCAGTACTTC. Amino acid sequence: CSALGPIRAKNIQYF.

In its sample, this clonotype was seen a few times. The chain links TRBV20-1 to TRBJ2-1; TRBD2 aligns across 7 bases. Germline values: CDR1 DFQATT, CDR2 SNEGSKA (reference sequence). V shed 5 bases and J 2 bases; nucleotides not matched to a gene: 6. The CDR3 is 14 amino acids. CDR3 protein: CSASREPAYNEQFF. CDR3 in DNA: TGCAGTGCTTCGCGGGAGCCCGCCTACAATGAGCAGTTCTTC.

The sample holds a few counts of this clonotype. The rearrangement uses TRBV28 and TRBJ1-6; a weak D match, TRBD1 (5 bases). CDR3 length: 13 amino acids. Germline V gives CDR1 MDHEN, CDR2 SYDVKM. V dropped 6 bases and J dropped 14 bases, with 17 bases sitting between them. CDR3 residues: CASRGDGLQALHF. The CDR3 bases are TGTGCCAGCAGGGGGGACGGACTTCAGGCCCTCCACTTT.

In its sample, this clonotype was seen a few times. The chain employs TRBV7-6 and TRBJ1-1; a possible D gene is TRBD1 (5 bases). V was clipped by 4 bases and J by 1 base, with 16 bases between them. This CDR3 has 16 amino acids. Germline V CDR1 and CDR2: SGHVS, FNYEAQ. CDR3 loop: CASSSWGGVGNTEAFF. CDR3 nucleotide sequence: TGTGCCAGCAGCTCCTGGGGAGGGGTAGGGAACACTGAAGCTTTCTTT.